This T cell receptor beta chain is drawn from a study of radiotherapy plus CTLA-4 blockade in lung cancer (dated by TCRdb to 2016 to 2019). The study in broad terms: Among enrolled patients, 15% to 20% had an objective response and 25% to 35% reached disease control.

Focal radiation therapy combined with CTLA-4 blockade (ipilimumab) was tested in patients with chemo-refractory metastatic non-small-cell lung cancer. The receptor library was made with the immunoSEQ multiplex PCR assay. Not all clones reach the TCRdb copy of this immuneACCESS table, which keeps in-frame sequences only. Checked studies attribute under half of the gap to unresolved V genes and leave the rest unexplained. Here the sample has around 70,000 clones; about four fifths occur a single time. The ten largest clones capture less than 4.5% of the sample. Broad study findings and their caveats: Increased serum interferon-beta after radiation, together with early dynamic changes in blood T cell clones, were reported to be the strongest predictors of response. TCR clones derived from tumors expanded in peripheral blood after treatment with radiotherapy and ipilimumab.

This clone has a single count. The antigen this receptor binds is unknown. There are no base qualities to consult, and no much larger clone falls within one base. Trimming takes 6 bases from V and 6 bases from J, and the germline ends sit 12 bases apart. The germline V gene (reference sequence) provides CDR1 LNHNV and CDR2 YYDKDF. The CDR3 contains 14 residues, cysteine and phenylalanine counted. Just the 42-base CDR3 DNA is kept, in frame starting at base 1. The sequence was obtained from a human donor with non-small cell lung cancer who had a partial response to radiotherapy plus ipilimumab. The sequences come from peripheral blood, collected from a patient treated with radiotherapy plus ipilimumab. The receptor chain draws on TRBV15 and TRBJ2-6; the D segment could be TRBD1, given 6 matching bases. The DNA sequence follows: TGTGCCACCAGAGACAGGCAGACGGCCAACGTCCTGACTTTC. This codes for CATRDRQTANVLTF.